This TCR beta chain stems from a study of CXCR3-negative and CXCR3-positive naive CD8 T cells (dated by TCRdb to about 2019). As for the study more broadly: In total, about 150 million TRB reads were obtained, or roughly 1.5 +/- 0.3 million reads per library. Diversity and physicochemical repertoire analyses were performed on around 10 donors pooled from two independent experiments. For the TRBV-TRBJ cluster analysis, the naive subsets came from roughly 5 donors, while the memory cells came from 3 donors. What the authors observed across the whole study: Compared with CXCR3-negative naive cells, CXCR3-positive naive cells had TRB CDR3s with higher hydrophobicity (lower Kidera factor 4), lower energy, and higher strength and volume indices. Freshly isolated PBMCs were used for most assays because CXCR3 expression partially decreased after cryopreservation. Because surface CD5, which is linked to self-reactivity in mice, was comparable between the naive subsets, TCR interaction strength was also inferred from TRB CDR3 physicochemical properties. Comparably high repertoire diversity was found in both naive subsets, whereas much lower repertoire diversity was found in memory CD8+ T cells. Similar TRBV-TRBJ usage was shown by naive CXCR3-negative and CXCR3-positive cells from the same donor, whereas distinct patterns were shown by memory cells.

Sequenced using a NextSeq 550. The Human TCR Profiling Kit (MiLaboratory) was used to make UMI-labeled 5' RACE TRB cDNA libraries. cDNA synthesis used the entire amount of extracted RNA, and PCR amplification then used the entire amount of cDNA produced. Libraries were prepared in parallel with an identical number of PCR cycles. The published analysis was carried out like this. With a requirement of at least two reads per UMI, MIGEC and MiXCR extracted about 50,000 +/- 10,000 unique UMI-labeled TRB cDNA molecules per library. On average, each library contained approximately 40,000 +/- 10,000 functional in-frame TRB CDR3 nucleotide clonotypes without stop codons. After downsampling to 5000 UMI-labeled TRB molecules per sample, diversity metrics such as normalized Shannon-Wiener and Chao1 were calculated in VDJtools. VDJtools computed clonotype-size-weighted physicochemical properties of the central five CDR3 residues: interaction energy, strength, volume and Kidera factor 4. The reads, reprocessed by TCRdb, yield one row per CDR3 protein sequence and no DNA. The V and J calls and clone size are TCRdb's, not the authors'. Per the sample table, the count is about 98,000 distinct CDR3 sequences. The biggest ten clones account for less than 1.1% of the sample.

Each CD8+ T cell subset was flow-sorted in triplicate, and around 300,000 cells per subset were placed directly into RLT lysis buffer. To keep memory contaminants out, a stringent definition of naive CD8+ T cells was applied: CD45RO-CCR7+CD27+CD95-. Using standard density gradient centrifugation, peripheral blood mononuclear cells were isolated from buffy coats. Naive CXCR3-negative and CXCR3-positive CD8+ T cells were flow-sorted on a FACSAria III. Total RNA was extracted from sorted cells using an RNeasy Mini Kit. About this clonotype itself: Its antigen is unknown.

This sequence originates from a human donor in good health. Some clones in this sample may be carry-over from other donors' samples. Material for sequencing was naive CXCR3+ CD8+ T cells from blood. According to the study, the label for this sample's cell subset or site signals: CD45RO-CCR7+CD27+CD95- naive CD8+ T cells expressing CXCR3 (TNR3+).

CDR3 region: CASSQTDPGMNTEAFF. The receptor chain draws on TRBV7-9 and TRBJ1-1; the TCRdb D gene call, TRBD1, has no DNA to confirm it. Including the terminal cysteine and phenylalanine, the CDR3 comprises 16 residues. Nucleotide data are not available. Looking up the germline V gene (reference sequence) yields CDR1 SEHNR and CDR2 FQNEAQ. Beyond the CDR3, the reference TRBV7-9 and TRBJ1-1 genes provide the residues; the full variable domain reads: DTGVSQNPRHKITKRGQNVTFRCDPISEHNRLYWYRQTLGQGPEFLTYFQNEAQLEKSRLLSDRFSAERPKGSFSTLEIQRTEQGDSAMYLCASSQTDPGMNTEAFFGQGTRLTVV.